This TCR beta chain was obtained from a study of T cell clonotyping in hematopoietic cell transplantation. Study at large: Recipient samples before transplant were obtained post-cytoreduction.

Time point specified: recipient sample about 28 days before transplant, after cytoreduction. CDR1 is MGHRA and CDR2 is YSYEKL in the germline V gene. This CDR3 has 13 residues. Between the trimmed V and J ends, which lost 2 bases and 1 base, there was a span of 4 bases. TCRdb's copy holds only in-frame clones and misses some; the assay was immunoSEQ multiplex PCR. The data contain around 25,000 clones, under 85% of them singletons. The sample here was peripheral blood mononuclear cells, taken before stem cell transplant. V and J are TRBV4-1 and TRBJ2-3; no reliable D call. This receptor was taken from a man aged 50 or older with myelodysplastic syndrome. Some clones in this sample may be carry-over from other donors' samples. The CDR3 loop reads CASSQQGTDTQYF. Written as DNA, the CDR3 is TGCGCCAGCAGCCAACAAGGCACAGATACGCAGTATTTT.